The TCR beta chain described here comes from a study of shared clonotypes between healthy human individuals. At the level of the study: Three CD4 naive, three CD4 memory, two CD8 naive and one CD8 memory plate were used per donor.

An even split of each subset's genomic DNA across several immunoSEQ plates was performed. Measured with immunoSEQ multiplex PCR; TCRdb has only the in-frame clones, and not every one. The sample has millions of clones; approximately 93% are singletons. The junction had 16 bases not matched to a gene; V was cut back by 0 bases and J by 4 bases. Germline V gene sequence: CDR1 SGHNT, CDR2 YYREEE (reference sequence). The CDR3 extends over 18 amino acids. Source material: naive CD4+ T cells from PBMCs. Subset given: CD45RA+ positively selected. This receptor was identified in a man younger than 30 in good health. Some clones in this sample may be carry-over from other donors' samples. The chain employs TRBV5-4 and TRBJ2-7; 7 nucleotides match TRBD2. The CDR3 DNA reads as TGTGCCAGCAGCTTGGGGGGCCTAGCTGCGGGAGTAGGGTACGAGCAGTACTTC. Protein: CASSLGGLAAGVGYEQYF.